The present entry profiles one T cell receptor (beta chain) with its context. As yet, its antigen is unknown. Measured with immunoSEQ multiplex PCR; TCRdb has only the in-frame clones, and not every one. The sample yields approximately 110,000 clones, approximately 96% seen once. This sample was taken from a study of T cell responses to AZD1222 COVID-19 vaccine. Study-wide results and limits: Only 5 or 6 individuals given AZD1222 were seropositive at baseline. Females outnumbered males among donors, who were mostly white British; clonal diversity was possibly underestimated.

The CDR3 is made up of 16 amino acids. Trimming shortened V by 6 bases and J by 9 bases, and 23 bases separated the two germline ends. Looked up from germline, CDR1 is MDHEN and CDR2 is SYDVKM. J is TRBJ1-4 and V is TRBV28, with a tentative D call TRBD1 (5 bases). Source: peripheral blood, taken on day 0 of AZD1222 vaccination. This receptor was taken from an adult in good health. The DNA for the CDR3 is TGTGCCAGCAGCCCACCCTCTGGGACTGCGGTGCAAAAACTGTTTTTT. Encoded protein: CASSPPSGTAVQKLFF.